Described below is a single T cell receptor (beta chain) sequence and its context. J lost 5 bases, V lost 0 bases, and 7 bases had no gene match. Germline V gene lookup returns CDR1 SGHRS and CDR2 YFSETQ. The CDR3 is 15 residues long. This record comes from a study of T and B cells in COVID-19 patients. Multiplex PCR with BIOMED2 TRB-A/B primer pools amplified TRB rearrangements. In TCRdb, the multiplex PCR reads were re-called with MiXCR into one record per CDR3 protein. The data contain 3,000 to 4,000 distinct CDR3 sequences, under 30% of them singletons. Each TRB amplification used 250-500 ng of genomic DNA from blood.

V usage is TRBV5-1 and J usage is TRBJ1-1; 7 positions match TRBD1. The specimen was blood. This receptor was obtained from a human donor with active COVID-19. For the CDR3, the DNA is TGCGCCAGCAGCTTGGAAATCCTACAGGGGACTGAAGCTTTCTTT. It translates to CASSLEILQGTEAFF.